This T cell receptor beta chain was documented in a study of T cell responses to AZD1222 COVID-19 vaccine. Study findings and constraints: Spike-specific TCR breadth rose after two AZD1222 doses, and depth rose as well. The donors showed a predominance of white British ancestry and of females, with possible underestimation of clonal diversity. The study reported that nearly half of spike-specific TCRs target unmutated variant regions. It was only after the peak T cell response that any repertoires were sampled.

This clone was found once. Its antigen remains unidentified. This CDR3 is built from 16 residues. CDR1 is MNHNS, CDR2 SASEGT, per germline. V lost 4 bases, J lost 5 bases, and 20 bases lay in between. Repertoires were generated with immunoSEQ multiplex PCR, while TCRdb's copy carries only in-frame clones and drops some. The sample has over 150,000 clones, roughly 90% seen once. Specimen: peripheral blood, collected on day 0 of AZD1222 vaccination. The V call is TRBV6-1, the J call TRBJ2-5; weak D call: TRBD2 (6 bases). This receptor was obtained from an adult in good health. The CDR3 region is CASSGGGQKSRETQYF. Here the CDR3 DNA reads TGTGCCAGCAGTGGGGGAGGTCAAAAGAGTCGGGAGACCCAGTACTTC.